This is a list of T cell receptor beta chains from one sample in a study of control samples from healthy donors and cancer patients. This table comes from immunoSEQ multiplex PCR, and its TCRdb copy is limited to in-frame clones, with some not included. The sample contains about 39,000 clones, around 83% of which appear only once. Sequenced sample: PBMCs. The receptors derive from a woman aged 55 to 70 with lung cancer. The CDR3 runs from the conserved cysteine through the conserved F or W. D genes are given only for firm matches. Size is omitted from some rows. Given values are once, few, many or a class for expanded clones.

v_gene: TRBV18
d_gene: .
abundance: .
j_gene: TRBJ1-3
CDR3aa: CASSPYDGSSGNTIYF
CDR3nt: TGTGCCAGCTCACCCTATGACGGTAGCTCTGGAAACACCATATATTTT

v_gene: TRBV30
d_gene: .
abundance: .
j_gene: TRBJ2-5
CDR3aa: CAWSVTPLGTQYF
CDR3nt: TGTGCCTGGAGTGTTACCCCCCTGGGGACCCAGTACTTC

v_gene: TRBV5-6
d_gene: TRBD2
abundance: .
j_gene: TRBJ2-3
CDR3aa: CASSLNSGVLADTQYF
CDR3nt: TGTGCCAGCAGCTTGAACAGCGGGGTGTTGGCAGATACGCAGTATTTT

v_gene: TRBV24-1
d_gene: .
abundance: .
j_gene: TRBJ2-2
CDR3aa: CATEGNTGELFF
CDR3nt: TGTGCCACCGAGGGGAACACCGGGGAGCTGTTTTTT

v_gene: TRBV19
d_gene: TRBD1
abundance: .
j_gene: TRBJ1-6
CDR3aa: CASSMGDSYNSPLHF
CDR3nt: TGTGCCAGTAGTATGGGGGACAGTTATAATTCACCCCTCCACTTT

v_gene: TRBV20-1
d_gene: TRBD2
abundance: once
j_gene: TRBJ2-1
CDR3aa: CSASGSGDNEQFF
CDR3nt: TGCAGTGCTAGTGGTAGCGGGGACAATGAGCAGTTCTTC

v_gene: TRBV7-9
d_gene: TRBD2
abundance: .
j_gene: TRBJ2-1
CDR3aa: CASSLTSGGGDEQFF
CDR3nt: TGTGCCAGCAGCTTGACTAGCGGGGGGGGCGATGAGCAGTTCTTC

v_gene: TRBV5-1
d_gene: .
abundance: .
j_gene: TRBJ2-7
CDR3aa: CASSLGSGWNEQYF
CDR3nt: TGCGCCAGCAGCTTGGGGTCCGGTTGGAACGAGCAGTACTTC

v_gene: TRBV5-6
d_gene: .
abundance: .
j_gene: TRBJ1-4
CDR3aa: CASRTPQVEKLFF
CDR3nt: TGTGCCAGCAGAACCCCACAGGTCGAAAAACTGTTTTTT

v_gene: TRBV7-2
d_gene: .
abundance: .
j_gene: TRBJ2-7
CDR3aa: CASSLISGEQYF
CDR3nt: TGTGCCAGCAGCTTAATATCTGGGGAGCAGTACTTC

v_gene: TRBV7-2
d_gene: .
abundance: .
j_gene: TRBJ1-3
CDR3aa: CASSSTKGNTIYF
CDR3nt: TGTGCCAGCAGCTCGACGAAAGGAAACACCATATATTTT

v_gene: TRBV5-1
d_gene: .
abundance: .
j_gene: TRBJ1-2
CDR3aa: CASSLSGDGYTF
CDR3nt: TGCGCCAGCAGCTTGTCAGGGGACGGCTACACCTTC

v_gene: TRBV7-9
d_gene: .
abundance: .
j_gene: TRBJ2-2
CDR3aa: CASSSGAGRYTGELFF
CDR3nt: TGTGCCAGCAGTTCGGGAGCAGGGAGATACACCGGGGAGCTGTTTTTT

v_gene: TRBV7-2
d_gene: TRBD2
abundance: .
j_gene: TRBJ2-7
CDR3aa: CASSFTGGDYEQYF
CDR3nt: TGTGCCAGCAGCTTTACGGGAGGGGACTACGAGCAGTACTTC

v_gene: TRBV5-4
d_gene: TRBD1
abundance: .
j_gene: TRBJ1-1
CDR3aa: CASSLVGTGVDEAFF
CDR3nt: TGTGCCAGCAGCTTGGTAGGGACAGGGGTCGATGAAGCTTTCTTT

v_gene: TRBV18
d_gene: .
abundance: .
j_gene: TRBJ1-1
CDR3aa: CASSPGGVGTEAFF
CDR3nt: TGTGCCAGCTCACCAGGGGGTGTTGGTACTGAAGCTTTCTTT

v_gene: TRBV9
d_gene: .
abundance: once
j_gene: TRBJ2-5
CDR3aa: CASSLLTDDQETQYF
CDR3nt: TGTGCCAGCAGCTTGCTGACAGACGACCAAGAGACCCAGTACTTC

v_gene: TRBV5-1
d_gene: .
abundance: .
j_gene: TRBJ2-3
CDR3aa: CASSLETGTDTQYF
CDR3nt: TGCGCCAGCAGCTTAGAAACAGGCACAGATACGCAGTATTTT

v_gene: TRBV19
d_gene: .
abundance: .
j_gene: TRBJ2-1
CDR3aa: CASSILASGEQFF
CDR3nt: TGTGCCAGTAGTATTCTCGCATCTGGTGAGCAGTTCTTC

v_gene: TRBV7-2
d_gene: .
abundance: .
j_gene: TRBJ1-5
CDR3aa: CASSSPPDTYSNQPQHF
CDR3nt: TGTGCCAGCAGCTCCCCGCCGGACACTTATAGCAATCAGCCCCAGCATTTT

v_gene: TRBV4-3
d_gene: .
abundance: .
j_gene: TRBJ2-5
CDR3aa: CASSQERRGQETQYF
CDR3nt: TGCGCCAGCAGCCAAGAAAGGAGGGGCCAAGAGACCCAGTACTTC

v_gene: TRBV9
d_gene: .
abundance: .
j_gene: TRBJ2-7
CDR3aa: CASSLLSDGSYEQYF
CDR3nt: TGTGCCAGCAGCCTTCTCTCGGACGGTTCCTACGAGCAGTACTTC